The source of this T cell receptor (beta chain) is a study of response to subunit inactivated influenza vaccine. Broader study findings: T cells newly recruited by each seasonal influenza vaccination are few, the authors suggested.

TCRdb independently ran MiXCR on the RT-PCR reads; one entry per CDR3 protein. The table lists roughly 650,000 distinct CDR3 sequences, 14% of them singletons, with approximately 7.6% in the top ten. Germline trimming cut 5 bases from V and 7 bases from J; bases unmatched to any gene: 9. Looked up from germline, CDR1 is DFQATT and CDR2 is SNEGSKA (reference sequence). This CDR3 contains 13 residues. This clonotype appeared a few times. Its specificity is not known. The genes are TRBV20-1 and TRBJ2-7; 9 bases are a match to TRBD1. Sequencing was performed on PBMCs from blood, taken 14 days before vaccination. The receptor comes from a man aged 45-60 years who received an inactivated influenza vaccine. This CDR3 reads CSADRGNPKEQYF. The CDR3 coding sequence is TGCAGTGCTGACAGGGGGAACCCGAAAGAGCAGTACTTC.